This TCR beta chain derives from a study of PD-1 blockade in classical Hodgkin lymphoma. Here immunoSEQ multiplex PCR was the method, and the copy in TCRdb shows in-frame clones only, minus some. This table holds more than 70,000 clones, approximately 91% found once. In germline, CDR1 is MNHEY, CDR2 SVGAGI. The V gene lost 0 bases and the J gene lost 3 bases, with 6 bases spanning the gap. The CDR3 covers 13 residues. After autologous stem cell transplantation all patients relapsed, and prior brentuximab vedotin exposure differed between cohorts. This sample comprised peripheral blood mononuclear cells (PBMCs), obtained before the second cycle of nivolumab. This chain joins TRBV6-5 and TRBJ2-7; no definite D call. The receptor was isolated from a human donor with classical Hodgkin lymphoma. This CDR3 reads CASSYSRVYEQYF. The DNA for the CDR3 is TGTGCCAGCAGTTACTCGAGAGTCTACGAGCAGTACTTC.